The present TCR beta chain was sequenced within a study of beta chain features in type 1 diabetes. About this clone itself: At one boundary the junction diverges from the germline segment, which might be a read error.

All of the isolated RNA was reverse transcribed, so expressed TCRB transcripts were sequenced. Sequenced by immunoSEQ multiplex PCR; TCRdb stores in-frame clones only, minus some. Among 300,000 to 400,000 clones listed, around 12% were seen once. The CDR3 extends over 17 amino acids. Germline CDR1 is SQVTM and CDR2 is ANQGSEA. The sequenced material came from naive CD4+ T cells from blood. The chain links TRBV29-1 to TRBJ1-1; the match to TRBD1 covers 10 bases. The sequence was obtained from a man between 18 and 35 years old in good health. Here the CDR3 reads CSVEGSARTGGTGVRSF. The DNA for the CDR3 is TGCAGCGTTGAAGGATCCGCCAGGACAGGGGGAACGGGTGTCCGGAGCTTT.